A single sample is the source of the 6 T cell receptor beta chains below, sequenced in a study of T cell repertoires in cytomegalovirus infection. These receptors have no identified antigens. TCRdb reanalysed the reads using MiXCR and keeps one entry per CDR3 protein. This sample has around 900,000 distinct CDR3 sequences, with 31% found just once. The sample in question was cultured CD8+ T cells from PBMCs, obtained from culture after CMV antigen stimulation. Source of these receptors: a human donor in good health (CMV status not recorded). Some clones in this sample may be carry-over from other donors' samples.

The rearrangement links TRBV27 to TRBJ2-1; 7 bases are a match to TRBD2. The CDR3 has 15 residues. Trimming at V came to 4 bases and at J to 2 bases, leaving 5 bases not matched to a gene. Germline CDR1 is MNHEY and CDR2 is SMNVEV (reference sequence). Here the CDR3 DNA reads TGTGCCAGCAGTTGGGGGGGAGGCCCCTACAATGAGCAGTTCTTC. It is translated as CASSWGGGPYNEQFF.

The chain combines TRBV3-1 with TRBJ1-1; D unresolved. This CDR3 contains 13 residues. V lost 4 bases to trimming and J lost 4 bases, with 10 bases between them. Germline CDR1 LGHDT, CDR2 YNNKEL (reference sequence). The CDR3 sequence: CASSPQGFTEAFF. The CDR3 coding sequence is TGTGCCAGCAGCCCGCAAGGCTTCACTGAAGCTTTCTTT. The variable domain in full, with the rest retrieved from reference TRBV3-1 and TRBJ1-1, is DTAVSQTPKYLVTQMGNDKSIKCEQNLGHDTMYWYKQDSKKFLKIMFSYNNKELIINETVPNRFSPKSPDKAHLNLHINSLELGDSAVYFCASSPQGFTEAFFGQGTRLTVV.

This clonotype occurred a few times. The chain recombines TRBV6-1 with TRBJ2-3, with 10 bases lining up with TRBD1. The CDR3 has 15 amino acids. Germline loops: CDR1 MNHNS, CDR2 SASEGT. V was pared by 6 bases and J by 6 bases, with 9 bases of the junction left unmatched. CDR3 coding DNA: TGTGCCAGCAGCCCCGGGACAGGGGATAAGGATACGCAGTATTTT. Its translation is CASSPGTGDKDTQYF.

V gene TRBV19 combines with J gene TRBJ1-4; the D gene is possibly TRBD1 (6 bases). The CDR3 runs to 15 residues. Per the germline V gene, CDR1 is LNHDA and CDR2 is SQIVND (reference sequence). V gave up 5 bases and J gave up 7 bases, with 17 bases separating them. In nucleotides, the CDR3 is TGTGCCAGTAGTTCCTCCGGGACCAGGGGTGAAAAACTGTTTTTT. Encoded protein: CASSSSGTRGEKLFF.

The gene calls are TRBV19 and TRBJ2-3; 7 nucleotides match TRBD2. This CDR3 is built from 15 residues. The V gene end was trimmed by 8 bases and the J gene end by 2 bases; junction bases not matched to a gene: 10. In germline, CDR1 is LNHDA, CDR2 SQIVND (reference sequence). CDR3 bases: TGTGCCAGTGGGACTATTCACGGATTCACAGATACGCAGTATTTT. Protein sequence: CASGTIHGFTDTQYF.

As to this clonotype: A clone one base away is much larger, so this may be a read error. This chain uses TRBV7-2 with TRBJ1-5, with unresolved D. The CDR3 runs 17 residues. CDR1 is SGHTA and CDR2 is FQGNSA in the germline V gene. Trimming stripped 1 base from V and 3 bases from J, with 16 bases between. CDR3: CASSLGRGDPFNQPQHF. CDR3 sequence (DNA): TGTGCCAGCAGCTTAGGACGGGGAGACCCCTTCAATCAGCCCCAGCATTTT.